This T cell receptor (beta chain) was sequenced in a study of T-cell memory formation after mild COVID-19. Study outcomes and limitations: Contracting clones from day 15 to 85 had balanced CD4/CD8; later expanders favoured CD4+. Cross-reactive memory seemingly joined, as some responding clones were found in pre-infection memory.

This clonotype was found many times. Antigen: not known. TCRdb analysed the 5' RACE reads with MiXCR anew, one entry per CDR3 protein. This table has almost 350,000 distinct CDR3 sequences, 20% to 25% appearing once. Germline V lookup: CDR1 SEHNR, CDR2 FQNEAQ (reference sequence). V lost 5 bases and J lost 0, with 15 bases in between. The CDR3 runs to 16 residues. The source material was PBMCs or a T cell subset sorted from them (not recorded which). This clonotype originated in a man between 18 and 29 years old who had mild COVID-19 (a few samples of this study predate the infection). Cell type and time point are not known. V gene TRBV7-9 combines with J gene TRBJ2-3; D possibly corresponds to TRBD2 (6 bases). The CDR3 reads CASSPRWGLSTDTQYF. The CDR3 DNA is TGTGCCAGCAGCCCCAGATGGGGACTGAGCACAGATACGCAGTATTTT.